The 17 T cell receptor beta chains below come from one sample, sequenced in a study of blood T cell dynamics during melanoma immunotherapy. The repertoire was sequenced with immunoSEQ multiplex PCR; TCRdb's copy has only in-frame clones and lacks some. Of 6,000 to 8,000 clones listed, around 90% are singletons. As to time point: pre-treatment baseline. The specimen comprised cell-free DNA from blood, sampled from a patient treated with checkpoint blockade. The receptors originated from a human donor with melanoma.

The chain uses TRBV18 and TRBJ2-7; TRBD2 agrees at 8 bases. J lost 3 bases, V lost 4 bases, and 11 bases had no gene match. This CDR3 spans 16 amino acids. Germline values: CDR1 KGHSH, CDR2 LQKENI. CDR3 region: CASSRAGLGSNYEQYF. As DNA, the CDR3 is TGTGCCAGCTCACGGGCGGGACTAGGCTCCAACTACGAGCAGTACTTC.

V gene TRBV6-1 combines with J gene TRBJ1-5, with 10 bases lining up with TRBD1. The germline V gene has CDR1 MNHNS and CDR2 SASEGT. Trimming at V came to 6 bases and at J to 2 bases, leaving 1 base not matched to a gene. CDR3 size: 14 residues. Here the CDR3 DNA reads TGTGCCAGCAGAGGGACAGGGGGCAATCAGCCCCAGCATTTT. Its protein product is CASRGTGGNQPQHF.

The J gene is TRBJ2-1, the V gene TRBV19, with 9 bases matching TRBD1. The CDR3 loop spans 14 amino acids. CDR1 and CDR2 from the germline V gene are LNHDA and SQIVND (reference sequence). Losses at the gene ends were 5 bases for V and 11 bases for J; bases not matched to a gene: 10. Here the CDR3 DNA reads TGTGCCAGTAGTGAAATTGGTACAGGGGGCCAGCAGTTCTTC. Protein: CASSEIGTGGQQFF.

The chain joins TRBV6-6 to TRBJ2-7; no clear D gene. The CDR3 loop spans 14 amino acids. V gave up 2 bases and J gave up 7 bases, with 15 bases separating them. Per germline, CDR1 MNHNY and CDR2 SVGAGI (reference sequence). The CDR3 is CASSYPGSLREQYF. CDR3 sequence (DNA): TGTGCCAGCAGTTACCCCGGGTCTCTTAGGGAGCAGTACTTC.

The chain joins TRBV5-1 to TRBJ2-1; the D is unclear. From germline, CDR1 is SGHRS and CDR2 YFSETQ. The CDR3 is made up of 14 amino acids. Trimming took off 3 bases at V and 1 base at J, with 8 bases between the two ends. DNA for the CDR3: TGCGCCAGCAGCTCCCGACCTTCCTACAATGAGCAGTTCTTC. Translated, it gives CASSSRPSYNEQFF.

The chain links TRBV5-4 to TRBJ2-7; no firm D call. V was trimmed by 5 bases and J by 6 bases, leaving 18 bases between them. Germline V gene lookup returns CDR1 SGHNT and CDR2 YYREEE (reference sequence). The CDR3 contains 14 residues. This CDR3 reads CASSFTPLGGEQYF. The CDR3 coding sequence is TGTGCCAGCAGTTTTACCCCCTTAGGTGGCGAGCAGTACTTC.

With respect to this clone: The germline gene is not matched at one end of the junction; a read error may be the cause. V and J are TRBV5-6 and TRBJ1-2; possible D gene TRBD1, 6 bases. CDR3 length: 16 amino acids. Germline assignment: CDR1 SGHDT and CDR2 YYEEEE. The CDR3 loop reads CARSLGGLGGKDGYTF. The CDR3 DNA reads as TGTGCCCGCAGCTTGGGGGGCCTTGGGGGTAAGGATGGCTACACCTTC.

V and J are TRBV6-1 and TRBJ1-3, with D possibly matching TRBD1 (6 bases). Germline-derived CDR1 and CDR2 are MNHNS and SASEGT. The V end lost 6 bases, the J end lost 0 bases, and 12 bases lay between the germline ends. CDR3 size: 15 residues. In DNA, the CDR3 is TGTGCCAGCAGCGTAGACAGGAGCTCTGGAAACACCATATATTTT. It yields the protein CASSVDRSSGNTIYF.

The chain is built from TRBV7-9 and TRBJ1-1, with a possible D match to TRBD1 (5 bases). V lost 4 bases to trimming and J lost 0 bases, with 12 bases between them. Looked up from germline, CDR1 is SEHNR and CDR2 is FQNEAQ (reference sequence). The CDR3 loop spans 15 amino acids. The CDR3 DNA reads TGTGCCAGCAGCTATCGACAGATACTGAACACTGAAGCTTTCTTT. It encodes CASSYRQILNTEAFF.

CDR3: CASSQGSAGANEQFF. The CDR3 DNA sequence: TGTGCCAGCAGCCAAGGCTCCGCCGGGGCCAATGAGCAGTTCTTC. The chain recombines TRBV14 with TRBJ2-1; D assignment may be TRBD1 or TRBD2 (5 bases each). This CDR3 has 15 amino acids. Germline values: CDR1 SGHDN, CDR2 FVKESK. The V end was cut by 1 base, the J end by 6 bases, with 13 bases between.

The sample holds one count of this clone. The rearrangement links TRBV30 to TRBJ2-1; 10 bases are a match to TRBD1. CDR3 length: 14 amino acids. CDR1 and CDR2 (germline): GTSNPN, SVGIG (reference sequence). Losses at the gene ends were 2 bases for V and 9 bases for J; bases not matched to a gene: 7. The CDR3 protein is CAWSWTGGAGEQFF. CDR3 nucleotides: TGTGCCTGGAGTTGGACAGGGGGGGCCGGTGAGCAGTTCTTC.

V gene TRBV12-5 combines with J gene TRBJ1-4; 7 positions match TRBD1. CDR3 length: 16 amino acids. V shed 3 bases, J shed 2 bases, and the junction held 6 bases outside the gene matches. Germline V gives CDR1 LGHNT, CDR2 FRNRAP. CDR3 in amino acids: CASGFSQGTTNEKLFF. The CDR3, as DNA: TGTGCTAGTGGTTTCTCACAGGGGACTACTAATGAAAAACTGTTTTTT.

The chain links TRBV19 to TRBJ2-7; possibly TRBD1 for D (5 bases). The CDR3 is 14 amino acids. Trimming stripped 10 bases from V and 0 bases from J, with 16 bases between. Germline lookup yields CDR1 LNHDA and CDR2 SQIVND (reference sequence). CDR3 amino acids: CATKRQGSSYEQYF. The DNA for the CDR3 is TGTGCCACCAAAAGGCAGGGCAGCTCCTACGAGCAGTACTTC.

The chain recombines TRBV13 with TRBJ1-1; the match to TRBD1 covers 7 bases. J gave up 1 base and V 4 bases, and 9 bases lay outside the gene matches. Per germline, CDR1 PRHDT and CDR2 FYEKMQ (reference sequence). This CDR3 is built from 16 residues. This chain's CDR3 is CASSSLHTGANTEAFF. CDR3 in DNA: TGTGCCAGCAGCTCGTTACATACAGGGGCGAACACTGAAGCTTTCTTT. The whole variable domain, filled in from reference TRBV13 and TRBJ1-1, reads AAGVIQSPRHLIKEKRETATLKCYPIPRHDTVYWYQQGPGQDPQFLISFYEKMQSDKGSIPDRFSAQQFSDYHSELNMSSLELGDSALYFCASSSLHTGANTEAFFGQGTRLTVV.

CDR3 sequence (DNA): TGTGCCAGCAGTGCCTGGACAGGGCCGAACTACGAGCAGTACTTC. Translating gives CASSAWTGPNYEQYF. The genes are TRBV6-5 and TRBJ2-7; 8 bases agree with TRBD1. CDR1 and CDR2 (germline): MNHEY, SVGAGI. This CDR3 spans 15 amino acids. Unmatched junction bases numbered 9, after V lost 5 bases and J lost 3 bases.

The chain couples TRBV10-3 to TRBJ1-2; no clear D gene. V lost 0 bases, J lost 9 bases, and 17 bases lay in between. The CDR3 sequence is 15 residues long. Germline CDR1 reads ENHRY; CDR2 reads SYGVKD. CDR3 sequence (DNA): TGTGCCATCAGTGAGTCATTCAGCCGGGATTTGAGCTACACCTTC. Translated, it gives CAISESFSRDLSYTF.

V is TRBV7-3 and J is TRBJ1-2, with 8 nucleotides matching TRBD1. The trim removed 8 bases at V and 4 bases at J, leaving 6 bases unmatched. CDR1 is SGHTA, CDR2 FQGTGA, per germline. The CDR3 spans 13 residues. The CDR3 coding sequence is TGTGCCAGCTCCGACAGGGGCGGCTATGGCTACACCTTC. Translation gives CASSDRGGYGYTF.